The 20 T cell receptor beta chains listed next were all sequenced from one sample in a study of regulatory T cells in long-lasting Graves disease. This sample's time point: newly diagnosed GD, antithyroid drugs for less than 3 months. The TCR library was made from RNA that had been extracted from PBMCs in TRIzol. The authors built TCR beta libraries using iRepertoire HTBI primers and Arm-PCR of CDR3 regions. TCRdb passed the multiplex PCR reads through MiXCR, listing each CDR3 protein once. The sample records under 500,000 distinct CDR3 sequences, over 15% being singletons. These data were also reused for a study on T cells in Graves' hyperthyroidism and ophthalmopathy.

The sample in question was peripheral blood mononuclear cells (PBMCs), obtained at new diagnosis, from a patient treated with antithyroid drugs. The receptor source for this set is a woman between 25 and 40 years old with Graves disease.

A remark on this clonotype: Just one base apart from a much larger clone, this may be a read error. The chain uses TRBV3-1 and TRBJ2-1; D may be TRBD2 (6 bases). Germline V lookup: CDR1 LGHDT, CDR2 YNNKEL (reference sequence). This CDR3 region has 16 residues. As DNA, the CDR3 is TGTGCCAGCAGCCCTGACGCCGGGAGTATGGGGAATGAGCAGTCCTTC. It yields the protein CASSPDAGSMGNEQSF.

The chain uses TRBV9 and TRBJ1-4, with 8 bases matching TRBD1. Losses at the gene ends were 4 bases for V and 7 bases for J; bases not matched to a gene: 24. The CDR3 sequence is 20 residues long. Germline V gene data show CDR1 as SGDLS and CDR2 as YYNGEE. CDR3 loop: CASSSARPGQASPSREKLFF. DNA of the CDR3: TGTGCCAGCAGCTCAGCGAGGCCGGGACAGGCATCTCCTTCTCGTGAAAAACTGTTTTTT.

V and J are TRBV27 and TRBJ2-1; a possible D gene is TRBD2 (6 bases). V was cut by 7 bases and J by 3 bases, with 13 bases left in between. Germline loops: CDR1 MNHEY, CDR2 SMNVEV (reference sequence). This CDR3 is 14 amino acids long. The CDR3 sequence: CASTGRGDYNEQFF. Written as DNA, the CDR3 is TGTGCCAGCACCGGGCGGGGCGACTACAATGAGCAGTTCTTC.

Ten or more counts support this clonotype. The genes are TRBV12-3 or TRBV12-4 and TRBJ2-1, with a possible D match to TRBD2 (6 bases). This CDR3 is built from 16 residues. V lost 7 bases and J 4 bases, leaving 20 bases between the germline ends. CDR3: CASTTPEGRVYNEQFF. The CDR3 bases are TGTGCCAGCACAACCCCGGAGGGCCGCGTATACAATGAGCAGTTCTTC.

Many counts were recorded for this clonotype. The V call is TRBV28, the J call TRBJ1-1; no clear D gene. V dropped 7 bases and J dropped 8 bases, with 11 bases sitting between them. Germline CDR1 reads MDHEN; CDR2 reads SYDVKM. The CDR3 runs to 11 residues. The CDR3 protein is CASTRTLEAFF. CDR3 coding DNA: TGTGCCAGCACACGGACGTTGGAAGCTTTCTTT.

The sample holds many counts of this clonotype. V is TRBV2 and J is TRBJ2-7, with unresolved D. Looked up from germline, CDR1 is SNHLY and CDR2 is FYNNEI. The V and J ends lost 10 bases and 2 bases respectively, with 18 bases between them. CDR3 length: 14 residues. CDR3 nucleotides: TGTGCCACCCAACGGGCAGGAACAACCTACGAGCAGTACTTC. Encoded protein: CATQRAGTTYEQYF.

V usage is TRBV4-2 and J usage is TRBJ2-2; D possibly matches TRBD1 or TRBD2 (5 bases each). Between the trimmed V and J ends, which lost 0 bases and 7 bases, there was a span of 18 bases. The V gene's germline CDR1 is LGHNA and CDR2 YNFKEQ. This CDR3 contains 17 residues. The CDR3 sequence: CASSQDNRRGRLGELFF. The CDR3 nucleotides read TGTGCCAGCAGCCAAGATAACAGGAGAGGGCGGCTCGGGGAGCTGTTTTTT.

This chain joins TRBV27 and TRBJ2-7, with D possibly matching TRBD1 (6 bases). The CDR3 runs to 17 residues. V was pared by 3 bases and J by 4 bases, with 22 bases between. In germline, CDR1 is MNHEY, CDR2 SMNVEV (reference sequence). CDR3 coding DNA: TGTGCCAGCAGTTTTTCCACCGGGACACGTAAGGCATACGAGCAGTACTTC. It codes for CASSFSTGTRKAYEQYF.

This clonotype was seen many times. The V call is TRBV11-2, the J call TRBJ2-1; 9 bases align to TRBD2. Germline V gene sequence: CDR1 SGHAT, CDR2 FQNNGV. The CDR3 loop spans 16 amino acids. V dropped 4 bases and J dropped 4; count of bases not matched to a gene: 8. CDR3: CASSSRGGRAYNEQFF. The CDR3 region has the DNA TGTGCCAGCAGCTCCAGAGGCGGGAGGGCATACAATGAGCAGTTCTTC.

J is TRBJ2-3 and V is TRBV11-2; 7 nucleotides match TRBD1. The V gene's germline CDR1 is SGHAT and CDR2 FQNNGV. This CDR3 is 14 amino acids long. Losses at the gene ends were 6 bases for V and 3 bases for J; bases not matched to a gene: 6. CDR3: CASRSGGRTDTQYF. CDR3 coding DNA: TGTGCCAGCAGGTCAGGGGGTCGGACAGATACGCAGTATTTT. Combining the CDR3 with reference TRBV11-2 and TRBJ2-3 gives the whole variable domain EAGVAQSPRYKIIEKRQSVAFWCNPISGHATLYWYQQILGQGPKLLIQFQNNGVVDDSQLPKDRFSAERLKGVDSTLKIQPAKLEDSAVYLCASRSGGRTDTQYFGPGTRLTVL.

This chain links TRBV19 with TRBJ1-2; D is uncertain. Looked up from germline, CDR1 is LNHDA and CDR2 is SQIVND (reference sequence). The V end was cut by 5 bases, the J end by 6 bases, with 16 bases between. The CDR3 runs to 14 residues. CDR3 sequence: CASSAGFQLDGYTF. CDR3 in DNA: TGTGCCAGTAGTGCGGGGTTTCAGCTTGATGGCTACACCTTC.

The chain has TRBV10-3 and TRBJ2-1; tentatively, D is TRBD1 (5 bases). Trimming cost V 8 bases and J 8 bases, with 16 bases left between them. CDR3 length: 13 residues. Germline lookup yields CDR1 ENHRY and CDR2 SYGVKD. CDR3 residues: CAILDRGLDEQFF. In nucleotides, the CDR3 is TGTGCCATCCTTGATAGGGGCCTTGATGAGCAGTTCTTC.

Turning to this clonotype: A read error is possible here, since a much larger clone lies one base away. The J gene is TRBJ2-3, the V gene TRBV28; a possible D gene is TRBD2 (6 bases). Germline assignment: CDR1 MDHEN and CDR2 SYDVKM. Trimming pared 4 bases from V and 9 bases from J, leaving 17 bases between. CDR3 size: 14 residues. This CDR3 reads CASSWDSARETQYF. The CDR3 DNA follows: TGTGCCAGCAGTTGGGACTCCGCTCGGGAAACGCAGTATTTT.

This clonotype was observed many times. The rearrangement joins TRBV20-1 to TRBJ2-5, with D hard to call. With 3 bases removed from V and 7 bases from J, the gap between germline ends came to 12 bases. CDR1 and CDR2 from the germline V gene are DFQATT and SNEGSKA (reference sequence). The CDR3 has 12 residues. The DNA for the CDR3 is TGCAGTGCTAGTAGTGAGTCGGGGACCCAGTACTTC. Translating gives CSASSESGTQYF.

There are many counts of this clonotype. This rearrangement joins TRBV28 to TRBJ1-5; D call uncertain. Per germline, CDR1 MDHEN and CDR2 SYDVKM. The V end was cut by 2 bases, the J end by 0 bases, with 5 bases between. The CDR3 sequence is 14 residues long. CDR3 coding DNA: TGTGCCAGCAGTTTAGTTGGTAGCAATCAGCCCCAGCATTTT. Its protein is CASSLVGSNQPQHF.

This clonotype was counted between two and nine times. CDR3 in amino acids: CASTMWLAGGGYGYTF. The CDR3 region has the DNA TGTGCCAGCACCATGTGGCTCGCAGGGGGAGGCTATGGCTACACCTTC. The chain uses TRBV7-9 and TRBJ1-2; TRBD1 agrees at 7 bases. This CDR3 comprises 16 residues. CDR1 SEHNR and CDR2 FQNEAQ come from the germline V gene (reference sequence). The V segment lost 7 bases and the J segment 4 bases; nucleotides outside the gene matches: 15.

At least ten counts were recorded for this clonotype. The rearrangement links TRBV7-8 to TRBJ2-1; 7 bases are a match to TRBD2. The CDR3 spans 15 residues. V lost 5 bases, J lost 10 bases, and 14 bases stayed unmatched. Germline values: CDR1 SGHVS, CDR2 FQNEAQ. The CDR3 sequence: CASSPSAGLTKEQFF. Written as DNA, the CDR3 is TGTGCCAGCAGCCCCTCAGCGGGATTGACAAAAGAGCAGTTCTTC.

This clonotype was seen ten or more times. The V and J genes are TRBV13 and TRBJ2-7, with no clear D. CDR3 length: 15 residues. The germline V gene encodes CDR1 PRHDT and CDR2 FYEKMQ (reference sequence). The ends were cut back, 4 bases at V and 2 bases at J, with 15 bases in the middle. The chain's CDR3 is CASSSRRTSPYEQYF. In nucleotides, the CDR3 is TGTGCCAGCAGCTCCCGGCGAACTTCTCCCTACGAGCAGTACTTC.

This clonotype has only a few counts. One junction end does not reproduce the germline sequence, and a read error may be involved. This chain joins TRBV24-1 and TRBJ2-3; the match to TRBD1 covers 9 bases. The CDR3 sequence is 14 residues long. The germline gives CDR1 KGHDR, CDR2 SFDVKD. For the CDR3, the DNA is TGTGCCACCAGTAATGCCCAGACCGGGACAGGGTTAGATTTT. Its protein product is CATSNAQTGTGLDF.

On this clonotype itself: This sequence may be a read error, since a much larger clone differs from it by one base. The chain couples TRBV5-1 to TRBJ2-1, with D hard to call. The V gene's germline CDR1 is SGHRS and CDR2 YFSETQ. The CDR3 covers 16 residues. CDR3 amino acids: CASSLDVPASRNDQFF. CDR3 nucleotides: TGCGCCAGCAGCTTGGATGTGCCCGCTTCCCGCAATGATCAGTTCTTC.